This passage covers 31 T cell receptor beta chains from one sample sequenced in a study of T-cell memory formation after mild COVID-19. One entry per CDR3 protein results from TCRdb running MiXCR on the 5' RACE reads. This sample has 550,000 to 600,000 distinct CDR3 sequences, with 15% to 20% found just once. Specimen: PBMCs or a T cell subset sorted from them (not recorded which). These receptors were taken from an adult woman who had mild COVID-19 (a few samples of this study predate the infection). Cell type and time point are not known.

This clonotype was counted between two and nine times. The chain uses TRBV12-3 or TRBV12-4 and TRBJ2-3, with 9 bases that match TRBD2. The CDR3 runs 17 residues. Losses at the gene ends were 3 bases for V and 1 base for J; bases not matched to a gene: 8. The CDR3 bases are TGTGCCAGCAGTTTGGGGGCCTTAGCGGGAGGCACAGATACGCAGTATTTT. This gives the protein CASSLGALAGGTDTQYF.

This clonotype was detected a few times. The chain combines TRBV7-6 with TRBJ2-1; TRBD2 agrees at 9 bases. Germline V gene data show CDR1 as SGHVS and CDR2 as FNYEAQ. Trimming removed 6 bases from V and 7 bases from J; junction bases left unmatched: 13. There are 16 residues in the CDR3. The CDR3 DNA reads as TGTGCCAGCAGTTTGGGATCAGCGGGAGGCGGTAATGAGCAGTTCTTC. Protein product: CASSLGSAGGGNEQFF.

Only a few counts were recorded for this clonotype. This rearrangement joins TRBV4-1 to TRBJ2-1, with D perhaps matching TRBD1 (6 bases). Germline CDR1 and CDR2: MGHRA and YSYEKL. The CDR3 consists of 14 residues. Between the trimmed V and J ends, which lost 1 base and 8 bases, there was a span of 12 bases. CDR3 DNA: TGCGCCAGCAGCCAAGCAGGGGAGCGGCATGAGCAGTTCTTC. Protein product: CASSQAGERHEQFF.

The sample holds a few counts of this clonotype. The gene calls are TRBV6-2 or TRBV6-3 and TRBJ2-3; 11 bases line up with TRBD2. V lost 5 bases to trimming and J lost 5 bases; unmatched junction nucleotides: 6. Germline V CDR1 and CDR2: MNHEY, SVGEGT. The CDR3 length is 15 residues. CDR3 sequence: CASSPLAGEVDTQYF. CDR3 DNA sequence: TGTGCCAGCAGTCCACTAGCGGGGGAAGTAGATACGCAGTATTTT.

In its sample, this clonotype was seen many times. The gene calls are TRBV18 and TRBJ2-5, with D maybe TRBD2 (6 bases). Germline V gene sequence: CDR1 KGHSH, CDR2 LQKENI. The CDR3 is made up of 18 amino acids. Between the trimmed V and J ends, which lost 2 bases and 1 base, there was a span of 20 bases. CDR3 residues: CASSPFLQGGRTQETQYF. The CDR3, as DNA: TGTGCCAGCTCACCATTTTTGCAGGGAGGAAGGACCCAAGAGACCCAGTACTTC.

V and J are TRBV5-4 and TRBJ2-1; possibly TRBD1 or TRBD2 for D (5 bases each). V was trimmed by 10 bases and J by 9 bases, leaving 20 bases between them. Germline CDR1 SGHNT, CDR2 YYREEE (reference sequence). CDR3 length: 13 residues. Written as DNA, the CDR3 is TGTGCCTGGGGGAATCGGGGCGGATTTGAGCAGTTCTTC. It encodes CAWGNRGGFEQFF.

This clonotype was detected a few times. The chain recombines TRBV5-1 with TRBJ2-7, with D possibly TRBD1 on 5 matching bases. In germline, CDR1 is SGHRS, CDR2 YFSETQ. With 1 base removed from V and 3 bases from J, the gap between germline ends came to 14 bases. This CDR3 is built from 15 residues. CDR3 region: CASSLSSRAFYEQYF. CDR3 bases: TGCGCCAGCAGCTTGTCATCCAGGGCTTTCTACGAGCAGTACTTC.

The chain combines TRBV2 with TRBJ1-5; 7 bases map to TRBD1. J was trimmed by 0 bases and V by 6 bases; bases with no gene match: 14. Germline V gene sequence: CDR1 SNHLY, CDR2 FYNNEI. The length of the CDR3 is 18 residues. The chain's CDR3 is CASSVDREVIRSNQPQHF. The CDR3 DNA follows: TGTGCCAGCAGCGTCGACAGGGAGGTGATTCGTAGCAATCAGCCCCAGCATTTT.

In its sample, this clonotype was seen many times. The chain couples TRBV6-5 to TRBJ1-4, with a weak D call TRBD1 (6 bases). Per the germline V gene, CDR1 is MNHEY and CDR2 is SVGAGI. V lost 0 bases and J 8 bases, leaving 16 bases between the germline ends. The CDR3 loop spans 16 amino acids. CDR3 loop: CASSYSPPGQGEKLFF. CDR3 bases: TGTGCCAGCAGTTACTCCCCGCCAGGCCAGGGGGAAAAACTGTTTTTT.

This clonotype showed up just a few times. CDR3 coding DNA: TGCAGTGCCGGGGACAGGCTCTCCTACGAGCAGTACTTC. It codes for CSAGDRLSYEQYF. J is TRBJ2-7 and V is TRBV20-1, with 8 bases identical to TRBD1. Germline loops: CDR1 DFQATT, CDR2 SNEGSKA (reference sequence). The junction had 4 bases not matched to a gene; V was cut back by 6 bases and J by 0 bases. The CDR3 length is 13 residues.

A few counts support this clonotype. V and J are TRBV5-1 and TRBJ1-1; 8 bases align to TRBD1. After removal of 0 bases from V and 3 bases from J, the junction contained 16 bases not matched to a gene. Germline loops: CDR1 SGHRS, CDR2 YFSETQ. CDR3 size: 19 residues. CDR3 amino acids: CASSLVGGQVLGRHTEAFF. DNA of the CDR3: TGCGCCAGCAGCTTGGTGGGGGGACAGGTGTTAGGACGGCACACTGAAGCTTTCTTT. The variable domain in full, with the rest retrieved from reference TRBV5-1 and TRBJ1-1, is KAGVTQTPRYLIKTRGQQVTLSCSPISGHRSVSWYQQTPGQGLQFLFEYFSETQRNKGNFPGRFSGRQFSNSRSEMNVSTLELGDSALYLCASSLVGGQVLGRHTEAFFGQGTRLTVV.

In this sample, this clonotype turned up many times. The chain is built from TRBV19 and TRBJ2-1; TRBD2 might be the D (6 bases). Germline loops: CDR1 LNHDA, CDR2 SQIVND (reference sequence). The CDR3 loop spans 14 amino acids. Trimming took 3 bases from V and 3 from J, leaving 9 bases between them. CDR3 sequence: CASSMGGDYNEQFF. The CDR3 coding sequence is TGTGCCAGTAGTATGGGCGGGGACTACAATGAGCAGTTCTTC.

The genes are TRBV29-1 and TRBJ2-1; 7 bases are a match to TRBD2. The CDR3 has 15 amino acids. Trimming cost V 7 bases and J 4 bases; bases outside gene matches: 13. CDR1 is SQVTM and CDR2 is ANQGSEA in the germline V gene. The CDR3 sequence is CSGGSGGVGYNEQFF. CDR3 bases: TGCAGCGGTGGATCGGGGGGAGTGGGTTACAATGAGCAGTTCTTC.

This clonotype appeared many times. The genes are TRBV29-1 and TRBJ1-1; D is ambiguous. V shed 2 bases and J shed 1 base, with 11 bases lying between them. The CDR3 length is 14 residues. The germline V gene encodes CDR1 SQVTM and CDR2 ANQGSEA. CDR3 DNA sequence: TGCAGCGTTGAATTGGGCCAGCCGAACACTGAAGCTTTCTTT. Amino acid sequence: CSVELGQPNTEAFF.

The chain has TRBV9 and TRBJ2-7; D gene ambiguous. The germline V gene has CDR1 SGDLS and CDR2 YYNGEE. CDR3 size: 15 residues. V lost 0 bases, J lost 2 bases, and 12 bases lay in between. The CDR3 here is CASSVDVAATYEQYF. CDR3 DNA: TGTGCCAGCAGCGTAGATGTGGCAGCGACCTACGAGCAGTACTTC.

The table lists this clonotype with a few counts. The chain employs TRBV5-6 and TRBJ2-7, with D perhaps TRBD2 (7 bases). Trimming stripped 2 bases from V and 4 bases from J, with 13 bases between. Germline CDR1 SGHDT, CDR2 YYEEEE. This CDR3 is built from 14 residues. The CDR3 is CASSFGGAKYEQYF. In DNA, the CDR3 is TGTGCCAGCAGCTTTGGGGGGGCTAAGTACGAGCAGTACTTC.

This clonotype was seen a few times. The gene calls are TRBV5-1 and TRBJ1-6; D not resolved. Germline-derived CDR1 and CDR2 are SGHRS and YFSETQ. Trimming took 4 bases from V and 16 from J, leaving 15 bases between them. The CDR3 is 12 residues long. The CDR3: CASSQKDGRLHF. CDR3 nucleotides: TGCGCCAGCAGCCAGAAGGACGGTAGACTCCACTTT.

The chain uses TRBV29-1 and TRBJ2-5; D gene uncertain. This CDR3 is built from 13 residues. V shed 3 bases and J shed 5 bases, with 13 bases lying between them. CDR1 SQVTM and CDR2 ANQGSEA come from the germline V gene. This CDR3 is CSVEARPGETQYF. In DNA, the CDR3 is TGCAGCGTTGAGGCCAGGCCCGGGGAGACCCAGTACTTC.

This clonotype was observed a handful of times. The V call is TRBV3-1, the J call TRBJ2-3; no firm D call. Between the trimmed V and J ends, which lost 0 bases and 4 bases, there was a span of 14 bases. The CDR3 contains 16 residues. CDR1 is LGHDT, CDR2 YNNKEL, per germline (reference sequence). The CDR3 protein is CASSQEAPDGADTQYF. The CDR3 coding sequence is TGTGCCAGCAGCCAAGAGGCGCCGGACGGCGCAGATACGCAGTATTTT.

The V gene is TRBV19, the J gene TRBJ1-2, with 9 bases identical to TRBD1. This CDR3 spans 15 amino acids. Germline V gene sequence: CDR1 LNHDA, CDR2 SQIVND (reference sequence). V shed 5 bases and J 4 bases; nucleotides not matched to a gene: 8. The CDR3, as DNA: TGTGCCAGTAGTGTCGACAGGGGGTATGGCTATGGCTACACCTTC. Its protein is CASSVDRGYGYGYTF.

J is TRBJ1-5 and V is TRBV7-9; TRBD1 matches 11 bases. The ends lost 4 bases at V and 8 bases at J; junction bases unmatched: 7. The CDR3 is made up of 15 amino acids. CDR1 SEHNR and CDR2 FQNEAQ come from the germline V gene (reference sequence). CDR3 DNA: TGTGCCAGCAGCTATGGACAGGGGGCTAGGGAGCCCCAGCATTTT. As protein: CASSYGQGAREPQHF. The full variable domain, in which reference TRBV7-9 and TRBJ1-5 provide the parts outside the CDR3, is DTGVSQNPRHKITKRGQNVTFRCDPISEHNRLYWYRQTLGQGPEFLTYFQNEAQLEKSRLLSDRFSAERPKGSFSTLEIQRTEQGDSAMYLCASSYGQGAREPQHFGDGTRLSIL.

The chain joins TRBV6-2 or TRBV6-3 to TRBJ2-1; D not resolved. V lost 1 base and J lost 3, with 7 bases in between. Looked up from germline, CDR1 is MNHEY and CDR2 is SVGEGT. This CDR3 has 14 residues. The CDR3 sequence: CASSYFQSYNEQFF. The CDR3 DNA is TGTGCCAGCAGTTACTTCCAGAGCTACAATGAGCAGTTCTTC.

The chain couples TRBV30 to TRBJ2-7, with D possibly TRBD2 on 5 matching bases. V lost 4 bases, J lost 7 bases, and 17 bases lay in between. Germline V gives CDR1 GTSNPN, CDR2 SVGIG (reference sequence). CDR3 size: 13 residues. For the CDR3, the DNA is TGTGCCTGGAATAGTATCCTAGCAGGAGAGCAGTACTTC. Encoded protein: CAWNSILAGEQYF.

In this sample, this clonotype turned up a few times. This chain joins TRBV29-1 and TRBJ2-1, with TRBD1 matching 12 bases. Germline V gene sequence: CDR1 SQVTM, CDR2 ANQGSEA. The CDR3 consists of 14 residues. V shed 0 bases and J 8 bases; nucleotides not matched to a gene: 2. CDR3 region: CSVEEGTGGHEQFF. The CDR3 bases are TGCAGCGTTGAAGAGGGGACAGGGGGCCATGAGCAGTTCTTC.

This clonotype was seen a few times. This chain joins TRBV20-1 and TRBJ2-7; 7 bases are a match to TRBD2. V lost 5 bases to trimming and J lost 7 bases; unmatched junction nucleotides: 17. Per germline, CDR1 DFQATT and CDR2 SNEGSKA (reference sequence). CDR3 length: 15 residues. The CDR3 coding sequence is TGCAGTGCTGGGACCGGGACTACCGTGGTAGGGGAGCAGTACTTC. Its protein is CSAGTGTTVVGEQYF.

For the CDR3, the DNA is TGTGCCAGCAGCTCTAGCGGGAGGGTCCACAATGAGCAGTTCTTC. Its translation: CASSSSGRVHNEQFF. The chain joins TRBV7-2 to TRBJ2-1; 12 nucleotides match TRBD2. V trimming: 4 bases; J trimming: 5 bases; junction bases outside the gene matches: 3. The CDR3 has 15 residues. The germline V gene has CDR1 SGHTA and CDR2 FQGNSA.

This clonotype has a handful of counts. The genes are TRBV7-2 and TRBJ2-1, with TRBD2 identical over 14 bases. The ends lost 1 base at V and 9 bases at J; junction bases unmatched: 5. The CDR3 runs 16 residues. From germline, CDR1 is SGHTA and CDR2 FQGNSA. For the CDR3, the DNA is TGTGCCAGCAGCTTAGGGGGACTAGCGGGAGTGGCTGAGCAGTTCTTC. Amino acids: CASSLGGLAGVAEQFF.

The genes are TRBV11-3 and TRBJ2-7; 10 bases line up with TRBD2. The V segment lost 5 bases and the J segment 0 bases; nucleotides outside the gene matches: 4. The CDR3 runs 15 residues. CDR1 and CDR2 (germline): SGHNT, YENEEA. The CDR3 spells CASSISGGSSYEQYF. CDR3 coding DNA: TGTGCCAGCAGCATTAGCGGGGGGAGCTCCTACGAGCAGTACTTC.

The CDR3: CASTTGFNTGELFF. DNA of the CDR3: TGTGCCAGCACCACAGGGTTTAACACCGGGGAGCTGTTTTTT. The chain links TRBV3-1 to TRBJ2-2, with D perhaps TRBD1 (6 bases). CDR3 length: 14 amino acids. Germline-derived CDR1 and CDR2 are LGHDT and YNNKEL (reference sequence). V was clipped by 7 bases and J by 2 bases, with 11 bases between them.

A few counts support this clonotype. The V and J genes are TRBV6-5 and TRBJ2-2; TRBD1 agrees at 9 bases. The CDR3 is 17 residues long. Germline values: CDR1 MNHEY, CDR2 SVGAGI. The junction had 9 bases not matched to a gene; V was cut back by 4 bases and J by 3 bases. CDR3 amino acids: CASSWTGRDRDTGELFF. The CDR3 DNA is TGTGCCAGCAGTTGGACTGGCCGGGACAGGGACACCGGGGAGCTGTTTTTT.

The chain employs TRBV5-1 and TRBJ2-1; the D gene is possibly TRBD2 (6 bases). Looked up from germline, CDR1 is SGHRS and CDR2 is YFSETQ. This CDR3 contains 14 residues. Trimming stripped 4 bases from V and 5 bases from J, with 13 bases between. The CDR3: CASSTISGNNEQFF. CDR3 DNA: TGCGCCAGCAGCACTATTAGCGGAAACAATGAGCAGTTCTTC.